These 2 T cell receptor beta chains originate from one sample sequenced in a study of T-cell reconstitution after alpha-beta-depleted transplantation in children. TCRbeta library construction was performed incorporating unique molecular identifiers. TCRdb fed the PCR reads into MiXCR, producing one record per CDR3 protein. The profile covers approximately 650,000 distinct CDR3 sequences, with under 15% appearing a single time and about 0.77% taken by the ten largest. The source material was PBMCs, sampled before TCRalphabeta/CD19-depleted stem cell transplant. The receptor set was obtained from a girl aged 2 to 10 with congenital amegakaryocytic thrombocytopenia, due to receive a stem cell transplant.

This clonotype was recorded many times. This chain joins TRBV12-3 or TRBV12-4 and TRBJ1-1, with D maybe TRBD1 (5 bases). V lost 6 bases and J 6 bases, leaving 17 bases between the germline ends. CDR3 size: 14 residues. CDR3 in DNA: TGTGCCAGCAGCTGGGCAACAGGTGCCTCTGAAGCTTTCTTT. Translation gives CASSWATGASEAFF.

This clonotype was detected a few times. The chain employs TRBV28 and TRBJ2-3; TRBD2 agrees at 12 bases. Trimming removed 5 bases from V and 5 bases from J; junction bases left unmatched: 8. This CDR3 is built from 16 residues. Germline V gene data show CDR1 as MDHEN and CDR2 as SYDVKM. CDR3 DNA: TGTGCCAGCAGTCTACTAGCGGGAGGCCACGGAGATACGCAGTATTTT. Translation: CASSLLAGGHGDTQYF. Full variable domain (rest looked up from reference TRBV28 and TRBJ2-3): DVKVTQSSRYLVKRTGEKVFLECVQDMDHENMFWYRQDPGLGLRLIYFSYDVKMKEKGDIPEGYSVSREKKERFSLILESASTNQTSMYLCASSLLAGGHGDTQYFGPGTRLTVL.